This T cell receptor beta chain came from a study of T cell responses to AZD1222 COVID-19 vaccine. This table comes from immunoSEQ multiplex PCR, and its TCRdb copy is limited to in-frame clones, with some not included. Of 100,000 to 150,000 clones listed, about 89% were seen once; the top ten hold 5% to 6%. General study results and limits: Reportedly, nearly half of unique spike TCRs recognized epitopes outside B.1.351/B.1.1.7 mutations. The peak T cell response came first, and repertoires were sampled only after it. At baseline, seropositivity was found in only five or six AZD1222 recipients.

Germline V lookup: CDR1 MNHEY, CDR2 SVGAGI. CDR3 size: 12 residues. With 5 bases removed from V and 3 bases from J, the gap between germline ends came to 7 bases. To note about this clone: Its specificity is unknown.

The chain is built from TRBV6-5 and TRBJ1-2; D unclear. This specimen consisted of peripheral blood, obtained on day 0 of AZD1222 vaccination. This TCR derives from an adult in good health. CDR3 DNA: TGTGCCAGCAGTCGGGAGGACTATGGCTACACCTTC. Protein: CASSREDYGYTF.